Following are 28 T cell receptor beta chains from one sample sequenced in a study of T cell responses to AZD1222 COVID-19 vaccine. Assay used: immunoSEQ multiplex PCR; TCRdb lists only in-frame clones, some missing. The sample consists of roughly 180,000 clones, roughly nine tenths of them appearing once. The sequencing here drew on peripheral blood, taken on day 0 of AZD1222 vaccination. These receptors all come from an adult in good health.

CDR3 sequence: CASSQWTGPSNQPQHF. The DNA of the CDR3 is TGTGCCAGCAGTCAATGGACAGGACCAAGCAATCAGCCCCAGCATTTT. The chain joins TRBV28 to TRBJ1-5; 7 bases are shared with TRBD1. The CDR3 totals 16 residues. After removal of 5 bases from V and 1 base from J, the junction contained 8 bases not matched to a gene. The germline gives CDR1 MDHEN, CDR2 SYDVKM.

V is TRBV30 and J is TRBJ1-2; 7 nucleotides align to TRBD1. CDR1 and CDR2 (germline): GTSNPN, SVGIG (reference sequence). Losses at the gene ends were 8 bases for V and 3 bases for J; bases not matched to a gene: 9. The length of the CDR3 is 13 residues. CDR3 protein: CAVNRGLDYGYTF. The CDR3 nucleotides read TGTGCCGTTAACAGGGGTCTGGACTATGGCTACACCTTC.

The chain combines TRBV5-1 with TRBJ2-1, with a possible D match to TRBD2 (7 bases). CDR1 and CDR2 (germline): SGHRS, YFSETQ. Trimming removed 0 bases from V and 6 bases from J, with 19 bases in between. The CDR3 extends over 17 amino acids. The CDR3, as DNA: TGCGCCAGCAGCTTGGTCGGGGGCCCGGGAGGACCCAATGAGCAGTTCTTC. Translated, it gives CASSLVGGPGGPNEQFF.

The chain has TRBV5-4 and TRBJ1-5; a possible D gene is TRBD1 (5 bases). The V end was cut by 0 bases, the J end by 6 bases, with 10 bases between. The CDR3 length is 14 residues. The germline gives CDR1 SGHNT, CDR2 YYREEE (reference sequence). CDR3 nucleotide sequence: TGTGCCAGCAGCTTGGGGGGGTCTGGTCAGCCCCAGCATTTT. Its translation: CASSLGGSGQPQHF.

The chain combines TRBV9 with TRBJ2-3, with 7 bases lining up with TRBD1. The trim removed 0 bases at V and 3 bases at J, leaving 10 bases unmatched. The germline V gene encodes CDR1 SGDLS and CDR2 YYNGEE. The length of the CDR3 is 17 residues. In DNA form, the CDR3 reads TGTGCCAGCAGCGTAGGTACAGGGGAGAGGGGGACAGATACGCAGTATTTT. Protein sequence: CASSVGTGERGTDTQYF.

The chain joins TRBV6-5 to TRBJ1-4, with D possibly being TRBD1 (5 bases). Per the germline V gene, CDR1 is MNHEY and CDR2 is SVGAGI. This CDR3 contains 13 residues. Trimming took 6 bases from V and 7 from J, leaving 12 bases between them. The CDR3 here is CASSRQGVEKLFF. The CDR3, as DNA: TGTGCCAGCAGCCGCCAGGGTGTTGAAAAACTGTTTTTT.

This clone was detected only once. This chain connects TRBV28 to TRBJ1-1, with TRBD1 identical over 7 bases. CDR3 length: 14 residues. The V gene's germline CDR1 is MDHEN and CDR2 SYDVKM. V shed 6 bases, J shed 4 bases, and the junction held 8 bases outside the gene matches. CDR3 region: CASSSQGSSTEAFF. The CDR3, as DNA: TGTGCCAGCAGCTCACAGGGGTCGAGCACTGAAGCTTTCTTT.

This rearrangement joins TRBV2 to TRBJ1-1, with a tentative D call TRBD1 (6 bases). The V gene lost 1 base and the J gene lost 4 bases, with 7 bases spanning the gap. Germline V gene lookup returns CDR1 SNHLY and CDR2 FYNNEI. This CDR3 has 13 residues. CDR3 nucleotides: TGTGCCAGCAGTGAAGTAGGGGGCACTGAAGCTTTCTTT. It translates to CASSEVGGTEAFF.

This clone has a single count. The CDR3 bases are TGTGCCAGTACAAAGGGGAACTATGGCTACACCTTC. Translated, it gives CASTKGNYGYTF. The rearrangement uses TRBV19 and TRBJ1-2; D might be TRBD1 (5 bases). CDR3 length: 12 residues. The ends were cut back, 7 bases at V and 2 bases at J, with 8 bases in the middle. Germline CDR1 is LNHDA and CDR2 is SQIVND (reference sequence).

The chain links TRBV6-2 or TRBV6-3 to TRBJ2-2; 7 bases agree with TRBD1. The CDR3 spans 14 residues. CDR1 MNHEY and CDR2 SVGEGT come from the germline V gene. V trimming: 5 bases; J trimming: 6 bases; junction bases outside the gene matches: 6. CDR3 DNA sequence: TGTGCCAGCAGTCGAGGGGGCAAAGCCGGGGAGCTGTTTTTT. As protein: CASSRGGKAGELFF.

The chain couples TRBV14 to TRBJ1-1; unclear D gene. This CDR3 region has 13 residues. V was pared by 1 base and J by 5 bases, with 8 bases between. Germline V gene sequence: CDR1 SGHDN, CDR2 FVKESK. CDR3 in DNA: TGTGCCAGCAGCCAAGGAGTTAGTACTGAAGCTTTCTTT. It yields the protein CASSQGVSTEAFF.

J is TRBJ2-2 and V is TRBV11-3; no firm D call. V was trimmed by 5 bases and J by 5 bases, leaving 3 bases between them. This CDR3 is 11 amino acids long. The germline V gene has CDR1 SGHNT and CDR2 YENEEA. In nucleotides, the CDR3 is TGTGCCAGCAGCCTGACCGGGGAGCTGTTTTTT. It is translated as CASSLTGELFF.

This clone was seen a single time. CDR3 protein: CASSLRGFDGYTF. In DNA, the CDR3 is TGTGCCAGCAGCTTGAGAGGGTTTGACGGCTACACCTTC. The chain employs TRBV5-4 and TRBJ1-2; no firm D call. V was shortened by 1 base and J by 8 bases, with 12 bases between the two germline ends. The CDR3 is made up of 13 amino acids. The V gene's germline CDR1 is SGHNT and CDR2 YYREEE (reference sequence). Complete variable domain (other parts from reference TRBV5-4 and TRBJ1-2): ETGVTQSPTHLIKTRGQQVTLRCSSQSGHNTVSWYQQALGQGPQFIFQYYREEENGRGNFPPRFSGLQFPNYSSELNVNALELDDSALYLCASSLRGFDGYTFGSGTRLTVV.

Here the CDR3 DNA reads TGTGCCAGCAGTGCCGGGAACATGAACACTGAAGCTTTCTTT. Amino acid sequence: CASSAGNMNTEAFF. The chain links TRBV27 to TRBJ1-1; D not certain. In germline, CDR1 is MNHEY, CDR2 SMNVEV (reference sequence). V shed 5 bases and J shed 0 bases, with 10 bases lying between them. This CDR3 is built from 14 residues.

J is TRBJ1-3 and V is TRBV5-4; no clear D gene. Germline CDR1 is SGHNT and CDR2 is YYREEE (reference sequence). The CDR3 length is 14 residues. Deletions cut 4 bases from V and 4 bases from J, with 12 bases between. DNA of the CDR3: TGTGCCAGCAGCGAGCCGGGGTGGGGAAACACCATATATTTT. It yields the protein CASSEPGWGNTIYF.

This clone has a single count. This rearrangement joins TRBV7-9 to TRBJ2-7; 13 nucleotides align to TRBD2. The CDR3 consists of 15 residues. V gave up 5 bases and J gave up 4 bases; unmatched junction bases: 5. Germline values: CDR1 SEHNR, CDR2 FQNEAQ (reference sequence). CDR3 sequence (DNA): TGTGCCAGCAGCCCGGGACTAGCGGGATGGTACGAGCAGTACTTC. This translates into CASSPGLAGWYEQYF.

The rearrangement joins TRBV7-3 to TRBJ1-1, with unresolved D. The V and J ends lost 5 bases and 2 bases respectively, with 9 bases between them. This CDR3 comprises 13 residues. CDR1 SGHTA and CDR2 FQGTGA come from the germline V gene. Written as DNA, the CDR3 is TGTGCCAGCAGCCCGACAAGTAACACTGAAGCTTTCTTT. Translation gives CASSPTSNTEAFF.

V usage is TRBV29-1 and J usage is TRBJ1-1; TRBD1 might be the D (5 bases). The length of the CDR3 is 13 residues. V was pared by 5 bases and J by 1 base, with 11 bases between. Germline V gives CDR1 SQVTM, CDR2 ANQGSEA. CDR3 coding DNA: TGCAGCGTTCGCAGGGAACAGAACACTGAAGCTTTCTTT. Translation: CSVRREQNTEAFF.

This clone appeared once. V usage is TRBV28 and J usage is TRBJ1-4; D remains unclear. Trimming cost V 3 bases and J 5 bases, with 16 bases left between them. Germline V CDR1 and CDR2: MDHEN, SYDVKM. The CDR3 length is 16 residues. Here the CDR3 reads CASSFGPPRPNEKLFF. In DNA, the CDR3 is TGTGCCAGCAGTTTCGGCCCGCCACGCCCCAATGAAAAACTGTTTTTT.

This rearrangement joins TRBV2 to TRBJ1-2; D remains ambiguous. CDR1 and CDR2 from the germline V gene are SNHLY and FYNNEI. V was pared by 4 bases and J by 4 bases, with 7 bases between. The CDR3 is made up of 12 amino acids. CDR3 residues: CASSVSGYGYTF. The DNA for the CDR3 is TGTGCCAGCAGTGTTTCCGGCTATGGCTACACCTTC.

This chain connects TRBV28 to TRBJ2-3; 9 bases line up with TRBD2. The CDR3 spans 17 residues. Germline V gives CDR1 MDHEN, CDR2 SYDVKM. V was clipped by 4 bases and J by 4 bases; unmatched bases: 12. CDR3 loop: CASSSIPSGTAADTQYF. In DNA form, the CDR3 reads TGTGCCAGCAGTTCGATTCCTAGCGGGACCGCGGCAGATACGCAGTATTTT.

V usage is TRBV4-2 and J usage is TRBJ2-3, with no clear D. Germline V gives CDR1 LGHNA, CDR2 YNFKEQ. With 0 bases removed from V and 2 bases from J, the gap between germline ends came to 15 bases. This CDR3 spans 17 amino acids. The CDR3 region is CASSQEGARTHTDTQYF. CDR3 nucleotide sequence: TGTGCCAGCAGCCAAGAAGGTGCTCGAACACACACAGATACGCAGTATTTT.

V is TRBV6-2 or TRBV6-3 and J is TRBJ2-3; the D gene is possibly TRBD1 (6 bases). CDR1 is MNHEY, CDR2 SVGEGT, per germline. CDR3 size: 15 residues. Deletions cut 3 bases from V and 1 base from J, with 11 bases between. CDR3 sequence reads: CASSYNRVGTDTQYF. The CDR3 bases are TGTGCCAGCAGTTATAACAGGGTAGGCACAGATACGCAGTATTTT.

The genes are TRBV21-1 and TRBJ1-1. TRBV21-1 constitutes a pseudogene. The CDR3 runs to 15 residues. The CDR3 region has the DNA TGTGCCAGCAGCAAAGTGAGTCAGTGGAACACTGAAGCTTTCTTT. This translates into CASSKVSQWNTEAFF.

The CDR3: CASRDYLYGYTF. Written as DNA, the CDR3 is TGTGCCAGCCGGGACTATCTCTATGGCTACACCTTC. The chain combines TRBV27 with TRBJ1-2, with D possibly TRBD1 on 5 matching bases. Trimming removed 8 bases from V and 4 bases from J, with 11 bases in between. Per germline, CDR1 MNHEY and CDR2 SMNVEV (reference sequence). This CDR3 spans 12 amino acids.

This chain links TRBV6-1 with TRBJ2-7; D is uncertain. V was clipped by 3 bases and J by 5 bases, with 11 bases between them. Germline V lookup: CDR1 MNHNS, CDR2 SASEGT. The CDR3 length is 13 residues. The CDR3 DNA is TGTGCCAGCAGTGATACTCTTCTGGACGAGCAGTACTTC. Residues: CASSDTLLDEQYF.

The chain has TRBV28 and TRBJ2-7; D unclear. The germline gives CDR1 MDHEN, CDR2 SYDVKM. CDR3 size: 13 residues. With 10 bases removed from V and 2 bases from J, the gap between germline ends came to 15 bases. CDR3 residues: CATYPGGAYEQYF. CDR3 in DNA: TGTGCCACTTACCCCGGTGGGGCCTACGAGCAGTACTTC.

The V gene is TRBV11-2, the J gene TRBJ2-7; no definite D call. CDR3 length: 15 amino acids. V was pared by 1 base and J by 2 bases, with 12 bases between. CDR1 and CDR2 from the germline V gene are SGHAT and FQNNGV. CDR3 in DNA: TGTGCCAGCAGCTTAGCCCCGGGTCCCCCCTACGAGCAGTACTTC. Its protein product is CASSLAPGPPYEQYF.